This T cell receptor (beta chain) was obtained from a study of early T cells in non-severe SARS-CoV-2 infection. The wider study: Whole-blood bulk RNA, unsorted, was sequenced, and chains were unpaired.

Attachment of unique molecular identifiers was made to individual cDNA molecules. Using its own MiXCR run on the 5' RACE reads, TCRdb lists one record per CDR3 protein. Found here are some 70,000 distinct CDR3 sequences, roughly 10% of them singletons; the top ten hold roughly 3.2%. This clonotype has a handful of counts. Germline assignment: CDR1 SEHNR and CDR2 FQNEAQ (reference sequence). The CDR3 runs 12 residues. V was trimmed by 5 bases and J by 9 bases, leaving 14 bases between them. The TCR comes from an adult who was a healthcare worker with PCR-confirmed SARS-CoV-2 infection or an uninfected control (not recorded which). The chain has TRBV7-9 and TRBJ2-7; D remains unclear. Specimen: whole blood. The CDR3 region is CASSRGDHWQYF. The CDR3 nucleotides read TGTGCCAGCAGCCGAGGCGACCATTGGCAGTACTTC.